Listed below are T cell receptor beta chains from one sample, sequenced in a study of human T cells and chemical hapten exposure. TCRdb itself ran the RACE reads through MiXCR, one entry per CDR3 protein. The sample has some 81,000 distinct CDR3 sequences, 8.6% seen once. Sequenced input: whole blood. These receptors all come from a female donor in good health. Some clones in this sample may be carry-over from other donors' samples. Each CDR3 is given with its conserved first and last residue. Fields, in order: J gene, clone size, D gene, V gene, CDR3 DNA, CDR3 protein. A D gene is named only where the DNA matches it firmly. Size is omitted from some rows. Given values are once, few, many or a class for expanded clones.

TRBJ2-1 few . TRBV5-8 TGTGCCAGCAGCGTGGACTGGAGGGATGAGCAGTTCTTC CASSVDWRDEQFF
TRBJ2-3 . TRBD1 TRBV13 TGTGCCAGCAGCGTCCGGGACAGGGTACGGGATACGCAGTATTTT CASSVRDRVRDTQYF
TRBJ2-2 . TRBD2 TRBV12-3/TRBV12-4 TGTGCCAGCAGCCTAAGACAGGGCTCCTGGTATAGCGGGGGAACCGGGGAGCTGTTTTTT CASSLRQGSWYSGGTGELFF
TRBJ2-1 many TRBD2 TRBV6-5 TGTGCCAGCAGGACCCTAGCGGGGGGGCCGAACGAGCAGTTCTTC CASRTLAGGPNEQFF
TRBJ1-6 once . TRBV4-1 TGCGCCAGCAGTAGTGGGGCAGGGGATTCACCCCTCCACTTT CASSSGAGDSPLHF
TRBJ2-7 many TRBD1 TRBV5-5 TGTGCCAGCAGCTCAGCTCCGGGACAGGGGACCTACGAGCAGTACTTC CASSSAPGQGTYEQYF
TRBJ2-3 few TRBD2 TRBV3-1 TGTGCCAGCAGCCAAGCGGGGGGGGGAACAGATACGCAGTATTTT CASSQAGGGTDTQYF
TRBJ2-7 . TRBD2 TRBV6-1 TGTGCCAGCAGGAGTAGCGGGGGTTCCTACGAGCAGTACTTC CASRSSGGSYEQYF
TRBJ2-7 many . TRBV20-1 TGCAGTGCTAGAGATATGGGTGTTCCCGAGCAGTACTTC CSARDMGVPEQYF
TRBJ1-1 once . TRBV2 TGTGCCCGAGGGTTTCGCACTGAAGCTTTCTTT CARGFRTEAFF
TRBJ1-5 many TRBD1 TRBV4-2 TGTGCCAGCAGCCAGGTCCAGGGGGTCCGAAGCAATCAGCCCCAGCATTTT CASSQVQGVRSNQPQHF
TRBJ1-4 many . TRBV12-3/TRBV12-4 TGTGCCAGCAGTCCACAGGGCGCAACTAATGAAAAACTGTTTTTT CASSPQGATNEKLFF
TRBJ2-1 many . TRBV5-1 TGCGCCAGCAGCTTGGGTGCCGTCGATGAGCAGTTCTTC CASSLGAVDEQFF
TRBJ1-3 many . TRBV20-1 TGCAGTGCTAGACTGGGGAACACCATATATTTT CSARLGNTIYF
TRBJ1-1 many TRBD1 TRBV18 TGTGCCAGCTCACTCAACTCTGTGGGACAGCGGAACACTGAAGCTTTCTTT CASSLNSVGQRNTEAFF
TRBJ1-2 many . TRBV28 TGTGCCAGCCAAAATATAGTTCCCCCAGGGCCGGTGAACTATGGCTACACCTTC CASQNIVPPGPVNYGYTF
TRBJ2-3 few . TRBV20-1 TGCAGTGCAAACGGACAGACAGATACGCAGTATTTT CSANGQTDTQYF
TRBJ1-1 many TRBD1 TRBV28 TGTGCCGCAGGAACAGGGGGTCAAGGCACTGAAGCTTTCTTT CAAGTGGQGTEAFF
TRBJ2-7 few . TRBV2 TGTGCCAGCAGAGCCGATGATTGGTCCTACGAGCAGTACTTC CASRADDWSYEQYF
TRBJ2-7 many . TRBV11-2 TGTGCCAGCAGCTTAGTTCGATTGGCTGGGCCCGGGGGTTCCCCCTACGAGCAGTACTTC CASSLVRLAGPGGSPYEQYF
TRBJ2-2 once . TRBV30 TGTGCCATCTCGGGGTGGGACAACACCGGGGAGCTGTTTTTT CAISGWDNTGELFF
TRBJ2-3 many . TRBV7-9 TGTGCCAGCAGTCAGGTGCGAACAGATACGCAGTATTTT CASSQVRTDTQYF
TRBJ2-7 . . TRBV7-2 TGTGCCAGCAGCTTATCGCCGAGCTACGAGCAGTACTTC CASSLSPSYEQYF
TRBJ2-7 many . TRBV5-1 TGCGCCAGCAGTGAGCTCCCGGGAGCCGAGCAGTACTTC CASSELPGAEQYF
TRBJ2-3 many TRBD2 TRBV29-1 TGCAGCGTCAAAGGCCTAGCGGGGGATACAGATACGCAGTATTTT CSVKGLAGDTDTQYF
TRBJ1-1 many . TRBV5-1 TGCGCCAGCAGCCCACAGGTTTCCAGGACTGAAGCTTTCTTT CASSPQVSRTEAFF